Listed below are T cell receptor beta chains from one sample, sequenced in a study of CD8 T cells in ankylosing spondylitis. TCRdb used MiXCR to reprocess the 5' RACE reads, holding one entry per CDR3 protein. Here the sample spans 7,500 or so distinct CDR3 sequences, over 7.5% being singletons. Sequenced: blood, either unsorted or a sorted T cell fraction (not recorded which). Every receptor here comes from a male donor with ankylosing spondylitis or in good health (not recorded which). Each CDR3 is given with its conserved first and last residue. D genes are given only for firm matches. Size values are once, few and many counts, or a class for expanded clones, and some rows have none.

v_call	d_call	j_call	clone_size	cdr3_aa	cdr3_nt
TRBV9	TRBD2	TRBJ2-3	many	CASSVDTSGVVTDTQYF	TGTGCCAGCAGCGTAGATACTAGCGGGGTCGTCACAGATACGCAGTATTTT
TRBV9	TRBD1	TRBJ1-6	medium-sized	CASSKTGQELNSPLHF	TGTGCCAGCAGCAAAACGGGACAGGAGTTAAATTCACCCCTCCACTTT
TRBV9	TRBD1	TRBJ2-3	few	CASSVDTKGASTDTQYF	TGTGCCAGCAGCGTCGATACTAAGGGGGCGAGCACAGATACGCAGTATTTT
TRBV9	TRBD1	TRBJ2-1	medium-sized	CASSPRQGARNEQFF	TGTGCCAGCAGCCCAAGACAGGGGGCCCGCAATGAGCAGTTCTTC
TRBV9	.	TRBJ2-3	many	CASSPERITDTQYF	TGTGCCAGCAGCCCAGAACGCATAACAGATACGCAGTATTTT
TRBV9	.	TRBJ2-1	many	CASSGRIYNEQFF	TGTGCCAGCAGCGGACGGATTTACAATGAGCAGTTCTTC
TRBV9	TRBD2	TRBJ2-1	few	CASSSGGSSSYNEQFF	TGTGCCAGCAGTAGCGGGGGATCGAGCTCCTACAATGAGCAGTTCTTC
TRBV9	.	TRBJ1-2	medium-sized	CASSVEGNGYTF	TGTGCCAGCAGCGTAGAGGGGAATGGCTACACCTTC
TRBV9	.	TRBJ2-2	.	CASSVFGSGDTGELFF	TGTGCCAGCAGCGTATTTGGTAGCGGAGACACCGGGGAGCTGTTTTTT
TRBV9	TRBD2	TRBJ2-1	many	CASSVVVAGSYNEQFF	TGTGCCAGCAGCGTAGTTGTAGCGGGCTCCTACAATGAGCAGTTCTTC
TRBV9	TRBD2	TRBJ2-1	.	CASSLAGTPYNEQFF	TGTGCCAGCAGCCTAGCGGGAACCCCCTACAATGAGCAGTTCTTC
TRBV9	.	TRBJ2-1	few	CASSVGDSMAIFKQFF	TGTGCCAGCAGCGTAGGGGATAGCATGGCCATTTTTAAGCAGTTCTTC
TRBV9	.	TRBJ2-1	many	CASSVGGQYNEQFF	TGTGCCAGCAGCGTAGGAGGACAGTACAATGAGCAGTTCTTC
TRBV9	TRBD2	TRBJ2-3	few	CASSMGTTNTQYF	TGTGCCAGCAGCATGGGGACTACAAATACGCAGTATTTT
TRBV9	TRBD1	TRBJ1-4	medium-sized	CASSSSGTGDRKLFF	TGTGCCAGCAGCTCATCCGGGACAGGGGATCGAAAACTGTTTTTT
TRBV9	.	TRBJ1-1	.	CASTARVGTEAFF	TGTGCCAGCACGGCGAGGGTGGGCACTGAAGCTTTCTTT
TRBV9	TRBD2	TRBJ2-1	few	CASSVEWTSVNEQFF	TGTGCCAGCAGCGTAGAGTGGACTAGCGTCAATGAGCAGTTCTTC
TRBV9	.	TRBJ2-3	medium-sized	CASSVADTQYF	TGTGCCAGCAGCGTAGCGGATACGCAGTATTTT
TRBV9	TRBD2	TRBJ2-2	many	CASGEGRVTGELFF	TGTGCCAGCGGCGAGGGGAGGGTTACCGGGGAGCTGTTTTTT
TRBV9	.	TRBJ2-2	medium-sized	CASSVWGTNTGELFF	TGTGCCAGCAGCGTTTGGGGAACGAACACCGGGGAGCTGTTTTTT
TRBV9	.	TRBJ1-1	many	CASSALADRAAFF	TGTGCCAGCAGCGCCCTGGCGGACCGGGCGGCTTTCTTT
TRBV9	TRBD1	TRBJ1-1	many	CASSVEGQGTEAFF	TGTGCCAGCAGCGTAGAGGGACAGGGTACTGAAGCTTTCTTT
TRBV9	TRBD2	TRBJ2-1	many	CASSPSGAGSINEQFF	TGTGCCAGCAGCCCCAGTGGAGCGGGGTCTATCAATGAGCAGTTCTTC
TRBV9	.	TRBJ1-6	medium-sized	CASSEGGARSPLHF	TGTGCCAGCAGCGAGGGGGGGGCACGTTCACCCCTCCACTTT
TRBV9	.	TRBJ2-2	many	CASSAPGGPNTGELFF	TGTGCCAGCAGTGCCCCCGGGGGCCCGAACACCGGGGAGCTGTTTTTT
TRBV9	.	TRBJ2-1	few	CASSVGSNEQFF	TGTGCCAGCAGCGTAGGGTCCAATGAGCAGTTCTTC
TRBV9	.	TRBJ2-2	few	CASSVEYRTKANTGELFF	TGTGCCAGCAGCGTAGAGTACAGGACCAAGGCGAACACCGGGGAGCTGTTTTTT
TRBV9	TRBD1	TRBJ1-1	.	CASSVAGGSAEAFF	TGTGCCAGCAGCGTAGCAGGGGGGAGCGCTGAAGCTTTCTTT
TRBV9	.	TRBJ2-3	many	CASSVTSTDTQYF	TGTGCCAGCAGCGTTACTAGCACAGATACGCAGTATTTT
TRBV9	TRBD2	TRBJ2-1	many	CASSVGTSGKNEQFF	TGTGCCAGCAGCGTAGGGACTAGCGGGAAAAATGAGCAGTTCTTC
TRBV9	.	TRBJ2-3	many	CASSVGDRQDTQYF	TGTGCCAGCAGCGTTGGGGACCGACAAGATACGCAGTATTTT
TRBV9	TRBD2	TRBJ2-5	many	CASSGTSGDGETQYF	TGTGCCAGCAGCGGGACTAGCGGGGACGGTGAGACCCAGTACTTC
TRBV9	.	TRBJ2-3	many	CASSQWGSTDTQYF	TGTGCCAGCAGCCAGTGGGGGAGCACAGATACGCAGTATTTT
TRBV9	TRBD2	TRBJ2-1	many	CASSVGGSPNNEQFF	TGTGCCAGCAGCGTAGGCGGGAGCCCTAACAATGAGCAGTTCTTC
TRBV9	TRBD2	TRBJ2-1	many	CASTHGGGPSSYNEQFF	TGTGCCAGCACCCACGGGGGAGGGCCGAGCTCCTACAATGAGCAGTTCTTC
TRBV21-1	.	TRBJ2-1	many	CASGRLLLGQFF	TGTGCCAGCGGCAGACTGCTTTTAGGGCAGTTCTTC
TRBV9	.	TRBJ2-4	many	CASSVDLGAKNIQYF	TGTGCCAGCAGCGTAGATCTCGGTGCCAAAAACATTCAGTACTTC
TRBV9	TRBD1	TRBJ1-6	many	CASSGGVRGINSPLHF	TGTGCCAGCAGCGGCGGTGTCAGGGGGATAAATTCACCCCTCCACTTT
TRBV9	TRBD2	TRBJ2-3	many	CASSPGTSGRGIADTQYF	TGTGCCAGCAGCCCCGGGACTAGCGGGAGGGGGATCGCAGATACGCAGTATTTT
TRBV9	.	TRBJ2-5	many	CASSAGGLGQETQYF	TGTGCCAGCAGCGCAGGGGGGTTAGGGCAAGAGACCCAGTACTTC
TRBV9	TRBD2	TRBJ2-3	.	CASSAGGAGTDTQYF	TGTGCCAGCAGCGCCGGGGGGGCGGGGACAGATACGCAGTATTTT
TRBV9	TRBD2	TRBJ2-1	medium-sized	CASSGAGTSGGITYNEQFF	TGTGCCAGCAGTGGAGCCGGGACTAGCGGGGGGATCACCTACAATGAGCAGTTCTTC
TRBV9	.	TRBJ1-1	many	CASSVGPITNTEAFF	TGTGCCAGCAGCGTCGGACCGATTACGAACACTGAAGCTTTCTTT
TRBV9	TRBD2	TRBJ2-5	medium-sized	CASSVGTGRGETQYF	TGTGCCAGCAGCGTAGGTACCGGGAGGGGAGAGACCCAGTACTTC
TRBV9	TRBD1	TRBJ1-1	many	CASSAGGGTEAFF	TGTGCCAGCAGCGCAGGGGGCGGAACTGAAGCTTTCTTT
TRBV9	TRBD1	TRBJ1-1	medium-sized	CASSGSGTANTEAFF	TGTGCCAGCAGCGGGTCCGGGACAGCGAACACTGAAGCTTTCTTT
TRBV9	TRBD2	TRBJ2-3	many	CASSPRGAGGPGDTQYF	TGTGCCAGCAGCCCCCGCGGAGCGGGGGGGCCAGGAGATACGCAGTATTTT
TRBV9	TRBD2	TRBJ2-3	medium-sized	CASSGPKAGGPPDTQYF	TGTGCCAGCAGCGGCCCTAAAGCGGGGGGGCCCCCAGATACGCAGTATTTT
TRBV9	.	TRBJ2-2	many	CASSVAAGRPNTGELFF	TGTGCCAGCAGCGTAGCTGCCGGACGACCGAACACCGGGGAGCTGTTTTTT